This T cell receptor beta chain was observed in a study of blood T cell repertoires in COVID-19. Study overall: Acute and convalescent COVID-19 specimens originated in the United States, Italy and Spain.

As originally analysed: Reference gene primer amplification gave estimated nucleated cell counts. The assay was immunoSEQ multiplex PCR, and TCRdb's table has in-frame clones only and misses some. From that table come the V and J calls and clone size; the DNA was used to work out D and trimming. Of approximately 280,000 clones in the sample, roughly 90% were seen once. The source is a woman aged 18-29 years with acute COVID-19. Input material: PBMCs or T cells enriched from blood (not recorded which).

The CDR3 is CASSYSALAGYNEQFF. CDR3 nucleotide sequence: TGTGCCAGCAGTTACTCGGCACTAGCGGGTTACAATGAGCAGTTCTTC. The J gene is TRBJ2-1, the V gene TRBV6-5; TRBD2 aligns across 9 bases. The CDR3 runs 16 residues. Germline trimming cut 0 bases from V and 4 bases from J; bases unmatched to any gene: 4. CDR1 is MNHEY, CDR2 SVGAGI, per germline.